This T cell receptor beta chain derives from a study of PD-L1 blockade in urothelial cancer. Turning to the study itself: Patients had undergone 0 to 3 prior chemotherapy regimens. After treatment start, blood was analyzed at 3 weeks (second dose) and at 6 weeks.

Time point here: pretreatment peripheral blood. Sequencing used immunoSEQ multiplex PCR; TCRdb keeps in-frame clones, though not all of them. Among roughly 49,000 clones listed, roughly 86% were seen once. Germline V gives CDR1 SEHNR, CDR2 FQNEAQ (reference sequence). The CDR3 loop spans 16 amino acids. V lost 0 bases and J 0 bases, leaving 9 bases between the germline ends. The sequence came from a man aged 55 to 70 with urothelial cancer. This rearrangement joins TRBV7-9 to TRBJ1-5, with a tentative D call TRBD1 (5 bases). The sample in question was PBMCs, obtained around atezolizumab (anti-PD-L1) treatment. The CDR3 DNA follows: TGTGCCAGCAGCTTAGCGACAGAGTATAGCAATCAGCCCCAGCATTTT. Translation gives CASSLATEYSNQPQHF. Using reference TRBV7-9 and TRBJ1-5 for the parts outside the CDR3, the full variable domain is DTGVSQNPRHKITKRGQNVTFRCDPISEHNRLYWYRQTLGQGPEFLTYFQNEAQLEKSRLLSDRFSAERPKGSFSTLEIQRTEQGDSAMYLCASSLATEYSNQPQHFGDGTRLSIL.